The 26 T cell receptor beta chains below were found in one sample sequenced in a study of blood T cell repertoires in COVID-19 (dated by TCRdb to 2018 to 2021). Libraries came from the immunoSEQ multiplex PCR assay. TCRdb holds this immuneACCESS table with in-frame rearrangements only. Some clones are missing; in checked studies, unresolved V genes explain under half, and the rest has no known cause. This sample comprises over 400,000 clones, 70% to 90% of them detected only once. The ten biggest clones cover around 1.4% of the sample. The specimen sequenced was peripheral blood. The receptors derive from a woman in her 30s with active or convalescent COVID-19.

This chain joins TRBV5-1 and TRBJ1-4; D is uncertain. CDR3 length: 15 residues. Trimming left V 0 bases short and J 5 bases short, with 11 bases between. Germline-derived CDR1 and CDR2 are SGHRS and YFSETQ. The CDR3 sequence is CASSLGELLNEKLFF. The CDR3 DNA sequence: TGCGCCAGCAGCTTGGGGGAGCTGTTAAATGAAAAACTGTTTTTT.

V gene TRBV7-9 combines with J gene TRBJ2-5; no reliable D call. V dropped 4 bases and J dropped 1 base, with 10 bases sitting between them. The CDR3 has 14 residues. Germline CDR1 is SEHNR and CDR2 is FQNEAQ (reference sequence). The CDR3 loop reads CASSSAAAQETQYF. In nucleotides, the CDR3 is TGTGCCAGCAGCTCCGCTGCGGCCCAAGAGACCCAGTACTTC.

This clone was detected only a few times. This chain joins TRBV3-1 (or the pseudogene TRBV3-2) and TRBJ2-1; D is possibly TRBD1 (6 bases). V dropped 2 bases and J dropped 9 bases, with 14 bases sitting between them. Germline CDR1 is LGHDT and CDR2 is YNNKEL (reference sequence). The CDR3 totals 14 residues. The CDR3 region has the DNA TGTGCCAGCAGCCAATTTTACAGGGTGGGTGAGCAGTTCTTC. Amino acid sequence: CASSQFYRVGEQFF.

The chain employs TRBV30 and TRBJ2-7; 7 positions agree with TRBD1. Germline CDR1 is GTSNPN and CDR2 is SVGIG (reference sequence). The CDR3 loop spans 11 amino acids. The junction had 1 base not matched to a gene; V was cut back by 4 bases and J by 4 bases. CDR3 amino acids: CAWKTGYEQYF. CDR3 coding DNA: TGTGCCTGGAAGACAGGGTACGAGCAGTACTTC. Based on the CDR3 plus reference TRBV30 and TRBJ2-7, the full variable domain is SQTIHQWPATLVQPVGSPLSLECTVEGTSNPNLYWYRQAAGRGLQLLFYSVGIGQISSEVPQNLSASRPQDRQFILSSKKLLLSDSGFYLCAWKTGYEQYFGPGTRLTVT.

The V and J genes are TRBV30 and TRBJ1-4, with a weak D call TRBD1 (5 bases). Germline CDR1 GTSNPN, CDR2 SVGIG (reference sequence). With 7 bases removed from V and 0 bases from J, the gap between germline ends came to 6 bases. This CDR3 spans 12 amino acids. CDR3 loop: CALTATNEKLFF. CDR3 DNA sequence: TGTGCCTTGACAGCAACTAATGAAAAACTGTTTTTT.

The V call is TRBV10-2, the J call TRBJ1-2; 8 bases are shared with TRBD1. Germline values: CDR1 WSHSY, CDR2 SAAADI. With 3 bases clipped from V and 5 bases from J, the junction kept 5 bases outside the gene matches. The length of the CDR3 is 14 residues. In DNA, the CDR3 is TGCGCCAGCAGTGACCTCGACAGGGGTTATGGCTACACCTTC. It specifies CASSDLDRGYGYTF.

J is TRBJ2-7 and V is TRBV7-9, with D tentatively TRBD2 (7 bases). The CDR3 covers 15 residues. Germline V CDR1 and CDR2: SEHNR, FQNEAQ (reference sequence). Deletions cut 4 bases from V and 4 bases from J, with 17 bases between. The CDR3 reads CASSYSSGQGYEQYF. The CDR3 DNA reads TGTGCCAGCAGCTACTCTAGCGGTCAGGGGTACGAGCAGTACTTC.

V is TRBV19 and J is TRBJ1-6; the D is unclear. Trimming left V 6 bases short and J 2 bases short, with 17 bases between. The CDR3 extends over 17 amino acids. Germline V gene sequence: CDR1 LNHDA, CDR2 SQIVND (reference sequence). The CDR3 is CASSKPLGVTYNSPLHF. In nucleotides, the CDR3 is TGTGCCAGTAGCAAACCCCTAGGAGTCACCTATAATTCACCCCTCCACTTT. The variable domain in full, with the rest retrieved from reference TRBV19 and TRBJ1-6, is DGGITQSPKYLFRKEGQNVTLSCEQNLNHDAMYWYRQDPGQGLRLIYYSQIVNDFQKGDIAEGYSVSREKKESFPLTVTSAQKNPTAFYLCASSKPLGVTYNSPLHFGNGTRLTVT.

This chain joins TRBV27 and TRBJ2-1; 10 nucleotides align to TRBD1. Germline-derived CDR1 and CDR2 are MNHEY and SMNVEV (reference sequence). This CDR3 region has 16 residues. V was clipped by 5 bases and J by 8 bases; unmatched bases: 12. The CDR3 here is CASSDTGTGAPDEQFF. The CDR3 DNA follows: TGTGCCAGCAGTGACACCGGGACAGGGGCCCCGGATGAGCAGTTCTTC.

This clone was detected only once. The gene calls are TRBV6-5 and TRBJ1-3; 7 bases align to TRBD1. CDR1 MNHEY and CDR2 SVGAGI come from the germline V gene. This CDR3 region has 15 residues. J was trimmed by 0 bases and V by 6 bases; bases with no gene match: 5. CDR3 amino acids: CASSPDRSSGNTIYF. CDR3 nucleotide sequence: TGTGCCAGCAGCCCGGACAGGAGCTCTGGAAACACCATATATTTT.

J is TRBJ2-7 and V is TRBV24-1; 12 bases match TRBD1. This CDR3 comprises 16 residues. The junction had 8 bases not matched to a gene; V was cut back by 4 bases and J by 5 bases. The germline V gene encodes CDR1 KGHDR and CDR2 SFDVKD. This CDR3 reads CATSDLPGQGADEQYF. DNA for the CDR3: TGTGCCACCAGTGACCTGCCGGGACAGGGGGCTGACGAGCAGTACTTC.

The V call is TRBV4-1, the J call TRBJ1-1; D gene unclear. Deletions cut 3 bases from V and 1 base from J, with 12 bases between. From germline, CDR1 is MGHRA and CDR2 YSYEKL. The CDR3 extends over 15 amino acids. CDR3 sequence reads: CASSQNPLANTEAFF. The CDR3 DNA follows: TGCGCCAGCAGCCAGAATCCGTTAGCGAACACTGAAGCTTTCTTT.

The rearrangement links TRBV6-1 to TRBJ1-2; D is ambiguous. V was clipped by 1 base and J by 4 bases, with 13 bases between them. The CDR3 contains 15 residues. Looked up from germline, CDR1 is MNHNS and CDR2 is SASEGT. CDR3 coding DNA: TGTGCCAGCAGTGAAGTAAATCGGCGGAGCTATGGCTACACCTTC. It translates to CASSEVNRRSYGYTF.

The gene calls are TRBV4-1 and TRBJ2-5; D ambiguous. CDR3 length: 17 amino acids. The V end was cut by 1 base, the J end by 0 bases, with 15 bases between. Germline V CDR1 and CDR2: MGHRA, YSYEKL. CDR3 sequence: CASSQAEVWSYQETQYF. CDR3 nucleotide sequence: TGCGCCAGCAGCCAAGCCGAGGTTTGGTCTTACCAAGAGACCCAGTACTTC.

V gene TRBV12-3 or TRBV12-4 combines with J gene TRBJ1-2, with 7 bases matching TRBD1. After removal of 5 bases from V and 6 bases from J, the junction contained 3 bases not matched to a gene. The CDR3 sequence is 12 residues long. The CDR3 spells CASSNTGDGYTF. As DNA, the CDR3 is TGTGCCAGCAGTAACACAGGGGATGGCTACACCTTC.

This chain links TRBV7-9 with TRBJ2-6, with D possibly being TRBD2 (6 bases). The germline CDR1 and CDR2 sequences are SEHNR and FQNEAQ (reference sequence). V lost 1 base, J lost 0 bases, and 10 bases lay in between. The CDR3 consists of 17 residues. CDR3 in DNA: TGTGCCAGCAGCTTAGGGGGACTCAGCTCTGGGGCCAACGTCCTGACTTTC. Encoded protein: CASSLGGLSSGANVLTF.

The rearrangement links TRBV29-1 to TRBJ1-1; D is ambiguous. CDR3 length: 13 residues. Germline loops: CDR1 SQVTM, CDR2 ANQGSEA. V was clipped by 5 bases and J by 1 base, with 11 bases between them. The CDR3 region has the DNA TGCAGCGTTCTGACCCCGGGGAACACTGAAGCTTTCTTT. This codes for CSVLTPGNTEAFF.

The J gene is TRBJ1-2, the V gene TRBV19, with a tentative D call TRBD1 (5 bases). CDR3 size: 17 residues. V was pared by 3 bases and J by 4 bases, with 21 bases between. Germline CDR1 and CDR2: LNHDA and SQIVND (reference sequence). The CDR3 sequence is CASSIFGGAGKSYGYTF. Written as DNA, the CDR3 is TGTGCCAGTAGTATTTTCGGCGGAGCAGGGAAATCCTATGGCTACACCTTC.

The chain links TRBV7-6 to TRBJ1-2; D remains ambiguous. Germline lookup yields CDR1 SGHVS and CDR2 FNYEAQ. CDR3 length: 14 amino acids. Trimming removed 5 bases at V and 5 bases at J, with 15 bases between. The CDR3 sequence: CASSPGQAEYGYTF. The CDR3 nucleotides read TGTGCCAGCAGCCCTGGGCAGGCCGAATATGGCTACACCTTC.

The chain joins TRBV5-1 to TRBJ2-2; the match to TRBD1 covers 9 bases. V gave up 4 bases and J gave up 4 bases; unmatched junction bases: 8. Germline V gives CDR1 SGHRS, CDR2 YFSETQ. The CDR3 sequence is 16 residues long. The CDR3 region is CASSIGTGRITGELFF. In nucleotides, the CDR3 is TGCGCCAGCAGCATAGGGACAGGGCGGATCACCGGGGAGCTGTTTTTT.

The J gene is TRBJ1-1, the V gene TRBV5-6; D call uncertain. The length of the CDR3 is 13 residues. Trimming pared 4 bases from V and 0 bases from J, leaving 7 bases between. The germline gives CDR1 SGHDT, CDR2 YYEEEE. The CDR3 region is CASSADMNTEAFF. DNA of the CDR3: TGTGCCAGCAGCGCCGACATGAACACTGAAGCTTTCTTT. Combining the CDR3 with reference TRBV5-6 and TRBJ1-1 gives the whole variable domain DAGVTQSPTHLIKTRGQQVTLRCSPKSGHDTVSWYQQALGQGPQFIFQYYEEEERQRGNFPDRFSGHQFPNYSSELNVNALLLGDSALYLCASSADMNTEAFFGQGTRLTVV.

Only one count was recorded for this clone. J is TRBJ1-2 and V is TRBV10-3; D is possibly TRBD1 (5 bases). The CDR3 extends over 11 amino acids. Trimming cost V 10 bases and J 7 bases, with 13 bases left between them. From germline, CDR1 is ENHRY and CDR2 SYGVKD. In DNA form, the CDR3 reads TGTGCCACAGGAAACAGGCGTGGCTACACCTTC. This encodes CATGNRRGYTF.

The chain couples TRBV12-3 or TRBV12-4 to TRBJ2-7; maybe TRBD2 (6 bases). Trimming removed 4 bases at V and 1 base at J, with 8 bases between. The CDR3 has 13 amino acids. This CDR3 is CASSSGGSYEQYF. The CDR3 DNA sequence: TGTGCCAGCAGTTCCGGGGGTTCCTACGAGCAGTACTTC.

As for this clone: This sample includes further DNA sequences coding for the same CDR3. This chain uses TRBV5-1 with TRBJ2-3; perhaps TRBD2 as D (5 bases). V was shortened by 7 bases and J by 0 bases, with 15 bases between the two germline ends. Germline V CDR1 and CDR2: SGHRS, YFSETQ. CDR3 length: 15 amino acids. The chain's CDR3 is CASSLGGSSTDTQYF. In nucleotides, the CDR3 is TGCGCCAGCTCCCTGGGTGGGAGCAGCACAGATACGCAGTATTTT.

This chain connects TRBV29-1 to TRBJ2-7; the match to TRBD2 covers 7 bases. The V gene's germline CDR1 is SQVTM and CDR2 ANQGSEA. The CDR3 extends over 13 amino acids. The trim removed 5 bases at V and 2 bases at J, leaving 6 bases unmatched. CDR3 sequence (DNA): TGCAGCGTTTCGACTAGCCCTACCTACGAGCAGTACTTC. Protein product: CSVSTSPTYEQYF.

This clone showed up just once. J is TRBJ2-3 and V is TRBV7-6; D may be TRBD2 (6 bases). The CDR3 length is 17 residues. The V gene's germline CDR1 is SGHVS and CDR2 FNYEAQ. Between the trimmed V and J ends, which lost 7 bases and 5 bases, there was a span of 25 bases. The CDR3 is CASTDRAAGTPGDTQYF. CDR3 bases: TGTGCCAGCACCGACCGGGCGGCGGGGACCCCAGGAGATACGCAGTATTTT. Complete variable domain (other parts from reference TRBV7-6 and TRBJ2-3): GAGVSQSPRYKVTKRGQDVALRCDPISGHVSLYWYRQALGQGPEFLTYFNYEAQQDKSGLPNDRFSAERPEGSISTLTIQRTEQRDSAMYRCASTDRAAGTPGDTQYFGPGTRLTVL.